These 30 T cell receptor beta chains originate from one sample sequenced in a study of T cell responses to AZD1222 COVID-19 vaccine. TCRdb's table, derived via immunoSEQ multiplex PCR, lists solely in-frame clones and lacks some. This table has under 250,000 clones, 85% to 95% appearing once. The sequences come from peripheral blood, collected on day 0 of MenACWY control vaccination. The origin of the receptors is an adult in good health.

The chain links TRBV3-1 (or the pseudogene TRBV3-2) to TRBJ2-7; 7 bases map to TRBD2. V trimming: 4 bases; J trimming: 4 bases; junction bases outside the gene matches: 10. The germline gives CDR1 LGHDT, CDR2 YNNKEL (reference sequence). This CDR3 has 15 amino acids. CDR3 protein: CASSLLAVVRYEQYF. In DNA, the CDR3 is TGTGCCAGCAGCCTCCTAGCGGTGGTAAGGTACGAGCAGTACTTC.

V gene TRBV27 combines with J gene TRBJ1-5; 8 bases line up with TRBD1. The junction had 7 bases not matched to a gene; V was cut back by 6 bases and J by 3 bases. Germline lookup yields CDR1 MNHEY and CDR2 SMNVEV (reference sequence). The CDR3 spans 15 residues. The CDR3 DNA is TGTGCCAGCAGATCAGCAGGGGGCCCCAATCAGCCCCAGCATTTT. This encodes CASRSAGGPNQPQHF.

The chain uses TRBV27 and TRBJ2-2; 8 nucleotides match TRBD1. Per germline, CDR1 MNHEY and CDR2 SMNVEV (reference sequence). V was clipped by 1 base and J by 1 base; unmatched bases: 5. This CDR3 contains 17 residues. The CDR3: CASSLLVTGVNTGELFF. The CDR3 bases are TGTGCCAGCAGTTTATTGGTGACAGGGGTGAACACCGGGGAGCTGTTTTTT.

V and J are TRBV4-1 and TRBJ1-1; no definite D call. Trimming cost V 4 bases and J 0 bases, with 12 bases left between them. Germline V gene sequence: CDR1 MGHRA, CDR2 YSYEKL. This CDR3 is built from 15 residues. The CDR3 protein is CASSLPNLLNTEAFF. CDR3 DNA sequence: TGCGCCAGCAGCCTTCCAAATTTGCTGAACACTGAAGCTTTCTTT.

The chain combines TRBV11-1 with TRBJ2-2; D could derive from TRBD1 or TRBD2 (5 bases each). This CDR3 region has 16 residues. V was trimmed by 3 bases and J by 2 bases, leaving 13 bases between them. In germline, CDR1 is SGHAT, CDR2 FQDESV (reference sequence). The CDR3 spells CASSFTGTLNTGELFF. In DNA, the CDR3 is TGTGCCAGCAGCTTTACCGGGACCCTTAACACCGGGGAGCTGTTTTTT.

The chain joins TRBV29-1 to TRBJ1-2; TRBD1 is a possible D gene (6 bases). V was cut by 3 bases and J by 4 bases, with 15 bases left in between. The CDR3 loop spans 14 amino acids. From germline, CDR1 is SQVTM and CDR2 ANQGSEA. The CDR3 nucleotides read TGCAGCGTTGATGTGGTAGGGGGGGGCTATGGCTACACCTTC. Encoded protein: CSVDVVGGGYGYTF.

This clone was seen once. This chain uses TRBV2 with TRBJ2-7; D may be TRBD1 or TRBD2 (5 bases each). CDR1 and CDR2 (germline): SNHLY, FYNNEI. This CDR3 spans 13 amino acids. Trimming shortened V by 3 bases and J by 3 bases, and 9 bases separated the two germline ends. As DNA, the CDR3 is TGTGCCAGCAGTGACTTTGGGGGCTACGAGCAGTACTTC. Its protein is CASSDFGGYEQYF.

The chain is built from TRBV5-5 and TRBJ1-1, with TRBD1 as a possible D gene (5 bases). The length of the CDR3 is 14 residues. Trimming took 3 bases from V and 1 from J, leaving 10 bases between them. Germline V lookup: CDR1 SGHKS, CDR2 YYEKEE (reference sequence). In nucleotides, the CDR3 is TGTGCCAGCAGCTACGGGACCCGGAACACTGAAGCTTTCTTT. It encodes CASSYGTRNTEAFF.

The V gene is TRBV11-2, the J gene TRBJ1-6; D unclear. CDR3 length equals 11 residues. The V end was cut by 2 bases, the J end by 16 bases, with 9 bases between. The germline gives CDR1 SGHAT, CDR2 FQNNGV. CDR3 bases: TGTGCCAGCAGCTTAAGAGAGGATCTCCACTTT. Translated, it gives CASSLREDLHF.

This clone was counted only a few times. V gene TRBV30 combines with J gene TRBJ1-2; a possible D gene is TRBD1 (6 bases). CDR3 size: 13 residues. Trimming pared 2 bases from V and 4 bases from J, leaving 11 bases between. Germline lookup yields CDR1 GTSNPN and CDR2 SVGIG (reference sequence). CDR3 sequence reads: CAWSPTGIYGYTF. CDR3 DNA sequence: TGTGCCTGGAGTCCTACAGGGATCTATGGCTACACCTTC.

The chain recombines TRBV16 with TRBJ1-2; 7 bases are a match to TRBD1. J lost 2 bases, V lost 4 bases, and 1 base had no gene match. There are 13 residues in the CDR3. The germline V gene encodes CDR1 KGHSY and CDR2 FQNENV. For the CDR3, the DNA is TGTGCCAGCAGCCCACAGGGGAACTATGGCTACACCTTC. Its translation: CASSPQGNYGYTF.

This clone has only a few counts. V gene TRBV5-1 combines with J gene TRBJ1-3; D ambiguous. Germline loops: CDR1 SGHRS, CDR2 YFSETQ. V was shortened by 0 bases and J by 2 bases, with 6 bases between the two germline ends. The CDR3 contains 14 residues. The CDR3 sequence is CASSLEATGNTIYF. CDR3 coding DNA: TGCGCCAGCAGCTTGGAAGCAACTGGAAACACCATATATTTT.

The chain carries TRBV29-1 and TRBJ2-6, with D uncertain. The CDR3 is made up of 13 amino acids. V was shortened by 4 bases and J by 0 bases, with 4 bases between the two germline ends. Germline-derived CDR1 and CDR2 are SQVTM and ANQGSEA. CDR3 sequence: CSVGVSGANVLTF. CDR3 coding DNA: TGCAGCGTTGGGGTCTCTGGGGCCAACGTCCTGACTTTC.

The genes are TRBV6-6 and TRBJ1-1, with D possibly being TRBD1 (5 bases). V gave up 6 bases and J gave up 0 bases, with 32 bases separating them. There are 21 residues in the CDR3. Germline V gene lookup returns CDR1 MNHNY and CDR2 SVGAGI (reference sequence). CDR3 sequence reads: CASSWARGLALTLGMNTEAFF. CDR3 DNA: TGTGCCAGCAGCTGGGCGCGGGGACTCGCCCTGACCCTGGGAATGAACACTGAAGCTTTCTTT.

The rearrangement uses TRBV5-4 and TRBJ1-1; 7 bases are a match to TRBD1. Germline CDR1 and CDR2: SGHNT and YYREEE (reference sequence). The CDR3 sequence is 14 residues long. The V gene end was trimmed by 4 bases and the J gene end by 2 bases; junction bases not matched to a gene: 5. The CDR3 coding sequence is TGTGCCAGCAGCAGGGACAGCCGAAACACTGAAGCTTTCTTT. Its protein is CASSRDSRNTEAFF. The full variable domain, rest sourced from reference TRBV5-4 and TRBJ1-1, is ETGVTQSPTHLIKTRGQQVTLRCSSQSGHNTVSWYQQALGQGPQFIFQYYREEENGRGNFPPRFSGLQFPNYSSELNVNALELDDSALYLCASSRDSRNTEAFFGQGTRLTVV.

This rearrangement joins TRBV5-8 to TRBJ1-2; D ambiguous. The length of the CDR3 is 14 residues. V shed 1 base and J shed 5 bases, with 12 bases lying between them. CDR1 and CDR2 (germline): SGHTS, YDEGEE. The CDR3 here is CASSLMATDYGYTF. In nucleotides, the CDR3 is TGTGCCAGCAGCTTGATGGCTACGGATTATGGCTACACCTTC.

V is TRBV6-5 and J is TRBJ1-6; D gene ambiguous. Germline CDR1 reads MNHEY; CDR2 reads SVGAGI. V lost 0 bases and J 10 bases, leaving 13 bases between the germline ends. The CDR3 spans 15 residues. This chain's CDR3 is CASSYSSGKYSPLHF. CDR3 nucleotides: TGTGCCAGCAGTTACTCGAGCGGGAAATACTCACCCCTCCACTTT.

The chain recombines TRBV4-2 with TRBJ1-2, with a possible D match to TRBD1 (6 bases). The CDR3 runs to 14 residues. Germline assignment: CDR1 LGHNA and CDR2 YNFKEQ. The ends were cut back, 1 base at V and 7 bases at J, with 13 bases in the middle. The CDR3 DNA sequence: TGTGCCAGCAGCCAAGTTACAGGAGGGGGTGGCTACACCTTC. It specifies CASSQVTGGGGYTF.

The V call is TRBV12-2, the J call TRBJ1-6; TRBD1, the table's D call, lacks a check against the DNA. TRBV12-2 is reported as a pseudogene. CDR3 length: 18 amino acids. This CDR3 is CASRLAWFGGQSNSPLHF. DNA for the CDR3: TGTGCAAGTCGCTTAGCGTGGTTTGGGGGACAGAGTAATTCACCCCTCCACTTT.

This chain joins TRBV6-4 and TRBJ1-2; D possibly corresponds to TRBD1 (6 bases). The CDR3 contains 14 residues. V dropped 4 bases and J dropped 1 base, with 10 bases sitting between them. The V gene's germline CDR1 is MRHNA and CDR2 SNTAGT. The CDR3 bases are TGTGCCAGCAGTGTCAGCAGGGGTAACTATGGCTACACCTTC. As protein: CASSVSRGNYGYTF.

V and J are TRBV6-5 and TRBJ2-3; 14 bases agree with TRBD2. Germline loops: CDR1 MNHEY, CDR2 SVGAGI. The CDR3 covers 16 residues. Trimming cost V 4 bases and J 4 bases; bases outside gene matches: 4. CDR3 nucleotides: TGTGCCAGCAGTTCCACGGGACTAGCGGGAGCAGATACGCAGTATTTT. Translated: CASSSTGLAGADTQYF.

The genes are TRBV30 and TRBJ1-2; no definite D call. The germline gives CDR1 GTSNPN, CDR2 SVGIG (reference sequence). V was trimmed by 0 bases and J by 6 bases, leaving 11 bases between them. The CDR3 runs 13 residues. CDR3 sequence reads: CAWSVSGSHGYTF. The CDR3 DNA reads TGTGCCTGGAGTGTATCCGGGAGCCATGGCTACACCTTC. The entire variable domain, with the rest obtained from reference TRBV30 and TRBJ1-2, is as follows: SQTIHQWPATLVQPVGSPLSLECTVEGTSNPNLYWYRQAAGRGLQLLFYSVGIGQISSEVPQNLSASRPQDRQFILSSKKLLLSDSGFYLCAWSVSGSHGYTFGSGTRLTVV.

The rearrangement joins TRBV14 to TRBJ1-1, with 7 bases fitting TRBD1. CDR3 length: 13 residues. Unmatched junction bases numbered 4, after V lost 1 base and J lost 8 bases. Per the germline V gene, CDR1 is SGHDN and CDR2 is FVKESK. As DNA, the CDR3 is TGTGCCAGCAGCCAAGGAGGACAGGCCGAAGCTTTCTTT. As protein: CASSQGGQAEAFF.

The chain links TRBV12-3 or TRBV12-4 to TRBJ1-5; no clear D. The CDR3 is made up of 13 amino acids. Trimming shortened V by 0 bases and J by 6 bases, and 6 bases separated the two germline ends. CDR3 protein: CASSLATGQPQHF. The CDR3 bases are TGTGCCAGCAGTTTAGCTACCGGTCAGCCCCAGCATTTT.

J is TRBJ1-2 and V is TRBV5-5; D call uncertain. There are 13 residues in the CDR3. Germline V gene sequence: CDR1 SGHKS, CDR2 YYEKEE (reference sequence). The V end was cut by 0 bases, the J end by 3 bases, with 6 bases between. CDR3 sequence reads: CASSLVADYGYTF. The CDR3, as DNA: TGTGCCAGCAGCTTGGTCGCAGACTATGGCTACACCTTC.

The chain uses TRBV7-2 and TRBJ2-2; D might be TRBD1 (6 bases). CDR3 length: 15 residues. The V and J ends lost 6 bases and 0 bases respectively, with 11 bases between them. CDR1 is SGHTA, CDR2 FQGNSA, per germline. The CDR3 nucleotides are TGTGCCAGCAGTCGAGACAGGACGAACACCGGGGAGCTGTTTTTT. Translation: CASSRDRTNTGELFF.

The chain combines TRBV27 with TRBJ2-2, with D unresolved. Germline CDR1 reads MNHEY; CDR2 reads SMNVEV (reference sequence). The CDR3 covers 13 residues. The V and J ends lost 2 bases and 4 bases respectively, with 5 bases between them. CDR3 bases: TGTGCCAGCAGTTTAGTACTCACCGGGGAGCTGTTTTTT. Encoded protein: CASSLVLTGELFF.

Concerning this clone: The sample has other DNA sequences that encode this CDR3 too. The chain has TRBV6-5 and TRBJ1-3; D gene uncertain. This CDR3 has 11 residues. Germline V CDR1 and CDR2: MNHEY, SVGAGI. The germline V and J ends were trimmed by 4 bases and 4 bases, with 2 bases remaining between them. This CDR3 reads CASSLGNTIYF. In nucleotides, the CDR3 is TGTGCCAGCAGTTTAGGAAACACCATATATTTT.

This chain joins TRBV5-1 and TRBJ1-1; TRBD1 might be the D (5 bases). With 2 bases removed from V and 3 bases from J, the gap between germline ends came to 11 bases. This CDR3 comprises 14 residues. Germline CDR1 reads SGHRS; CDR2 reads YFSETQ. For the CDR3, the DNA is TGCGCCAGCAGCTTCTCCCTAGGGGACACTGAAGCTTTCTTT. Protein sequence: CASSFSLGDTEAFF.

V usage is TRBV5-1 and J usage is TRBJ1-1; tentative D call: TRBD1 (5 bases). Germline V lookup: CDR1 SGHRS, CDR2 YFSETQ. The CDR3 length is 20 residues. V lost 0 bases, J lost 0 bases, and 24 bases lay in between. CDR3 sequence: CASSLGPAWQGLRMNTEAFF. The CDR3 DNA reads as TGCGCCAGCAGCTTGGGTCCCGCCTGGCAGGGCCTTCGCATGAACACTGAAGCTTTCTTT.